This entry lists 32 T cell receptor beta chains sequenced from one sample in a study of tumour-infiltrating T cells in Burkitt lymphoma. The protocol was immunoSEQ multiplex PCR, while the TCRdb copy is restricted to in-frame clones and leaves out a portion. The sample has 15,000 to 20,000 clones; almost 80% are singletons. Sequencing was carried out using tumor tissue. These receptors originate from a human donor with diffuse large B-cell lymphoma.

The chain couples TRBV6-1 to TRBJ2-5; TRBD1 agrees at 11 bases. V lost 6 bases, J lost 4 bases, and 7 bases stayed unmatched. The germline gives CDR1 MNHNS, CDR2 SASEGT. The CDR3 sequence is 15 residues long. CDR3 in amino acids: CASSSGGTGGETQYF. CDR3 DNA: TGTGCCAGCAGCTCTGGGGGGACAGGGGGAGAGACCCAGTACTTC.

The rearrangement links TRBV2 to TRBJ2-1; D is perhaps TRBD1 or TRBD2 (5 bases each). The V gene's germline CDR1 is SNHLY and CDR2 FYNNEI. The CDR3 totals 16 residues. V was trimmed by 3 bases and J by 4 bases, leaving 16 bases between them. The CDR3 DNA reads TGTGCCAGCAGTGATCCCCGGGGCGAGGAATACAATGAGCAGTTCTTC. This sequence encodes CASSDPRGEEYNEQFF.

This clone was counted a single time. The chain has TRBV25-1 and TRBJ1-3; no definite D call. V was cut by 6 bases and J by 7 bases, with 7 bases left in between. This CDR3 is 11 amino acids long. CDR1 and CDR2 (germline): MGHDK, SYGVNS. Written as DNA, the CDR3 is TGTGCCAGCAGGTTAGGGAACACCATATATTTT. This gives the protein CASRLGNTIYF.

This rearrangement joins TRBV29-1 to TRBJ2-7; 7 positions match TRBD2. The CDR3 length is 11 residues. Germline loops: CDR1 SQVTM, CDR2 ANQGSEA. The trim removed 4 bases at V and 6 bases at J, leaving 3 bases unmatched. The CDR3 DNA reads as TGCAGCGTTGTTTCGGGGGGCGAGCAGTACTTC. Translation gives CSVVSGGEQYF.

The chain recombines TRBV19 with TRBJ2-7, with TRBD2 matching 13 bases. The germline V gene encodes CDR1 LNHDA and CDR2 SQIVND (reference sequence). Trimming took 3 bases from V and 4 from J; bases not matched to a gene: 15. The CDR3 is 19 amino acids. In DNA, the CDR3 is TGTGCCAGTAGTATCCGGACTAGCGGGAGCACTTCGGTTTTTTACGAGCAGTACTTC. Encoded protein: CASSIRTSGSTSVFYEQYF. Together with reference TRBV19 and TRBJ2-7, the CDR3 gives the full variable domain: DGGITQSPKYLFRKEGQNVTLSCEQNLNHDAMYWYRQDPGQGLRLIYYSQIVNDFQKGDIAEGYSVSREKKESFPLTVTSAQKNPTAFYLCASSIRTSGSTSVFYEQYFGPGTRLTVT.

The genes are TRBV21-1 and TRBJ2-3; TRBD2 is the table's D call, not checked against the DNA. TRBV21-1 is shown as a pseudogene. This CDR3 region has 15 residues. CDR3 DNA sequence: TGTGCCAGCAGCCAGAGGGACTGCTTAGTAGATACGCAGTATTTT. This encodes CASSQRDCLVDTQYF.

The chain carries TRBV5-4 and TRBJ1-3, with a tentative D call TRBD1 (5 bases). Germline V gene data show CDR1 as SGHNT and CDR2 as YYREEE (reference sequence). Trimming stripped 1 base from V and 0 bases from J, with 14 bases between. This CDR3 region has 17 residues. As DNA, the CDR3 is TGTGCCAGCAGCTTGTATATTTCGGGGGGCTCTGGAAACACCATATATTTT. This gives the protein CASSLYISGGSGNTIYF.

J is TRBJ2-4 and V is TRBV2; D unclear. This CDR3 region has 16 residues. V lost 3 bases to trimming and J lost 3 bases, with 15 bases between them. The germline V gene encodes CDR1 SNHLY and CDR2 FYNNEI. This chain's CDR3 is CASSDDSSMDKNIQYF. CDR3 nucleotide sequence: TGTGCCAGCAGTGACGACTCCAGCATGGACAAAAACATTCAGTACTTC.

J is TRBJ2-1 and V is TRBV5-8; D unresolved. This CDR3 comprises 13 residues. Between the trimmed V and J ends, which lost 9 bases and 8 bases, there was a span of 18 bases. CDR1 is SGHTS and CDR2 is YDEGEE in the germline V gene. This CDR3 reads CATGRANWDEQFF. As DNA, the CDR3 is TGTGCCACGGGCAGAGCGAACTGGGATGAGCAGTTCTTC.

This clone was recorded once. This chain connects TRBV5-1 to TRBJ1-1; D might be TRBD1 (5 bases). This CDR3 is built from 17 residues. CDR1 and CDR2 (germline): SGHRS, YFSETQ. Deletions cut 5 bases from V and 0 bases from J, with 20 bases between. CDR3 bases: TGCGCCAGCAGAAAACAGGTCACTCCGAAATTGAACACTGAAGCTTTCTTT. Protein product: CASRKQVTPKLNTEAFF.

This clone was counted only a few times. The V gene is TRBV13, the J gene TRBJ2-7, with TRBD1 identical over 9 bases. This CDR3 contains 15 residues. Germline trimming cut 3 bases from V and 7 bases from J; bases unmatched to any gene: 10. Germline V gene sequence: CDR1 PRHDT, CDR2 FYEKMQ (reference sequence). CDR3 residues: CASSFRGQGLGEQYF. As DNA, the CDR3 is TGTGCCAGCAGCTTTAGGGGACAGGGTTTGGGGGAGCAGTACTTC.

The chain joins TRBV4-1 to TRBJ1-4; D is uncertain. From germline, CDR1 is MGHRA and CDR2 YSYEKL. The CDR3 sequence is 16 residues long. V lost 2 bases and J lost 7, with 17 bases in between. CDR3 protein: CASSQPLEGLGEKLFF. The CDR3 DNA sequence: TGCGCCAGCAGCCAACCCCTCGAAGGGTTGGGTGAAAAACTGTTTTTT.

The V call is TRBV9, the J call TRBJ1-6, with 7 bases aligning to TRBD1. From germline, CDR1 is SGDLS and CDR2 YYNGEE. The CDR3 extends over 13 amino acids. V was pared by 3 bases and J by 16 bases, with 10 bases of the junction left unmatched. DNA for the CDR3: TGTGCCAGCAGCGGGGGACAGACTACGGGACTCCACTTT. Translated: CASSGGQTTGLHF.

In this sample, this clone turned up once. V is TRBV6-5 and J is TRBJ1-5, with TRBD1 as a possible D gene (5 bases). Germline V gene data show CDR1 as MNHEY and CDR2 as SVGAGI. The CDR3 runs to 13 residues. Trimming took off 8 bases at V and 3 bases at J, with 11 bases between the two ends. The CDR3 reads CASGQGLNQPQHF. The CDR3 coding sequence is TGTGCCAGCGGGCAGGGTCTCAATCAGCCCCAGCATTTT.

CDR3: CASSESGAGGGQETQYF. The CDR3 region has the DNA TGCGCCAGCAGTGAGTCCGGAGCGGGAGGAGGTCAAGAGACCCAGTACTTC. J is TRBJ2-5 and V is TRBV10-1; 9 nucleotides match TRBD2. The germline V gene encodes CDR1 WNHNN and CDR2 SYGVQD (reference sequence). This CDR3 is built from 17 residues. With 0 bases clipped from V and 2 bases from J, the junction kept 7 bases outside the gene matches.

J is TRBJ2-1 and V is TRBV7-3, with 11 positions matching TRBD2. Unmatched junction bases numbered 5, after V lost 5 bases and J lost 5 bases. This CDR3 region has 15 residues. Germline V CDR1 and CDR2: SGHTA, FQGTGA. The CDR3 DNA sequence: TGTGCCAGCAGCCAACTAGCGGGGGCCGACAATGAGCAGTTCTTC. This codes for CASSQLAGADNEQFF.

This chain connects TRBV10-3 to TRBJ2-2; D remains unclear. The germline CDR1 and CDR2 sequences are ENHRY and SYGVKD. There are 15 residues in the CDR3. The germline V and J ends were trimmed by 8 bases and 1 base, with 14 bases remaining between them. CDR3 sequence (DNA): TGTGCCATCGGAACAGACTTGGGGAACACCGGGGAGCTGTTTTTT. Encoded protein: CAIGTDLGNTGELFF.

The genes are TRBV7-2 and TRBJ1-1; perhaps TRBD1 as D (6 bases). The CDR3 runs to 14 residues. V lost 2 bases and J 3 bases, leaving 10 bases between the germline ends. Germline V lookup: CDR1 SGHTA, CDR2 FQGNSA. CDR3 region: CASSLTAGDTEAFF. As DNA, the CDR3 is TGTGCCAGCAGCTTAACCGCAGGGGACACTGAAGCTTTCTTT. The full variable domain, in which reference TRBV7-2 and TRBJ1-1 provide the parts outside the CDR3, is GAGVSQSPSNKVTEKGKDVELRCDPISGHTALYWYRQSLGQGLEFLIYFQGNSAPDKSGLPSDRFSAERTGGSVSTLTIQRTQQEDSAVYLCASSLTAGDTEAFFGQGTRLTVV.

The rearrangement uses TRBV5-1 and TRBJ2-1; 10 bases are a match to TRBD2. CDR1 is SGHRS and CDR2 is YFSETQ in the germline V gene. J was trimmed by 3 bases and V by 4 bases; bases with no gene match: 4. The CDR3 is made up of 15 amino acids. The CDR3 DNA reads TGCGCCAGCAGCACGACTAGCGGGTTCTACAATGAGCAGTTCTTC. This codes for CASSTTSGFYNEQFF.

This chain connects TRBV5-1 to TRBJ2-2; D not certain. This CDR3 is built from 14 residues. V dropped 0 bases and J dropped 2 bases, with 5 bases sitting between them. Germline V gene sequence: CDR1 SGHRS, CDR2 YFSETQ. This CDR3 is CASSLGQNTGELFF. CDR3 nucleotides: TGCGCCAGCAGCTTGGGACAAAACACCGGGGAGCTGTTTTTT.

This clone is labeled as medium-sized. The CDR3 sequence: CASRDGLAGVYEQYF. As DNA, the CDR3 is TGTGCCAGCAGAGACGGACTAGCGGGAGTCTACGAGCAGTACTTC. The rearrangement uses TRBV6-5 and TRBJ2-7; 13 bases match TRBD2. The CDR3 consists of 15 residues. V shed 6 bases, J shed 3 bases, and the junction held 5 bases outside the gene matches. Looked up from germline, CDR1 is MNHEY and CDR2 is SVGAGI.

This sequence joins TRBV20-1 and TRBJ2-7; D unresolved. The CDR3 is 11 residues long. Trimming removed 5 bases from V and 4 bases from J, with 9 bases in between. Looked up from germline, CDR1 is DFQATT and CDR2 is SNEGSKA (reference sequence). CDR3 in amino acids: CSAADGYEQYF. The CDR3 DNA is TGCAGTGCTGCCGACGGTTACGAGCAGTACTTC.

The chain has TRBV4-3 and TRBJ2-1, with 8 bases that match TRBD2. V lost 2 bases, J lost 5 bases, and 5 bases stayed unmatched. The CDR3 has 15 residues. Germline CDR1 is LGHNA and CDR2 is YSLEER. DNA for the CDR3: TGCGCCAGCAGCCAAAGCGGGAGTAGTAACAATGAGCAGTTCTTC. It encodes CASSQSGSSNNEQFF.

J is TRBJ2-3 and V is TRBV19; TRBD2 agrees at 12 bases. The CDR3 is made up of 16 amino acids. Per germline, CDR1 LNHDA and CDR2 SQIVND (reference sequence). V shed 3 bases and J 4 bases; nucleotides not matched to a gene: 5. The CDR3 is CASSIGASGGADTQYF. The CDR3 DNA is TGTGCCAGTAGTATCGGGGCTAGCGGGGGGGCAGATACGCAGTATTTT.

The chain is built from TRBV13 and TRBJ2-1; D is unclear. Looked up from germline, CDR1 is PRHDT and CDR2 is FYEKMQ (reference sequence). V was clipped by 1 base and J by 9 bases, with 4 bases between them. This CDR3 spans 11 amino acids. The CDR3 protein is CASSLVSEQFF. The CDR3 coding sequence is TGTGCCAGCAGCTTAGTATCTGAGCAGTTCTTC.

The J gene is TRBJ1-1, the V gene TRBV25-1, with a weak D call TRBD1 (6 bases). Germline CDR1 is MGHDK and CDR2 is SYGVNS. V lost 5 bases to trimming and J lost 11 bases, with 15 bases between them. This CDR3 contains 12 residues. CDR3 sequence: CASSLGAHGAFF. The CDR3 DNA reads as TGTGCCAGCAGTTTGGGGGCCCATGGCGCTTTCTTT.

V is TRBV18 and J is TRBJ2-3; 8 nucleotides match TRBD1. Germline V gives CDR1 KGHSH, CDR2 LQKENI. J lost 4 bases, V lost 5 bases, and 5 bases had no gene match. There are 14 residues in the CDR3. DNA of the CDR3: TGTGCCAGCTCAAGTGTGACAGGGGCAGATACGCAGTATTTT. Its translation: CASSSVTGADTQYF. Variable domain in full (rest from reference TRBV18 and TRBJ2-3): NAGVMQNPRHLVRRRGQEARLRCSPMKGHSHVYWYRQLPEEGLKFMVYLQKENIIDESGMPKERFSAEFPKEGPSILRIQQVVRGDSAAYFCASSSVTGADTQYFGPGTRLTVL.

The chain employs TRBV7-2 and TRBJ2-1; D is undetermined. CDR1 and CDR2 (germline): SGHTA, FQGNSA. The CDR3 runs to 13 residues. V was clipped by 0 bases and J by 6 bases, with 6 bases between them. In DNA form, the CDR3 reads TGTGCCAGCAGCTTAGCGCGAATCAATGAGCAGTTCTTC. It yields the protein CASSLARINEQFF.

Here the CDR3 DNA reads TGTGCCAGCAGTTTGGTGGGCCCCGGGGAGCTGTTTTTT. Translated: CASSLVGPGELFF. The chain combines TRBV28 with TRBJ2-2; D gene unclear. Trimming pared 3 bases from V and 6 bases from J, leaving 8 bases between. CDR3 size: 13 residues. Germline V gene sequence: CDR1 MDHEN, CDR2 SYDVKM.

CDR3 nucleotide sequence: TGTGCCAGCAGCCCAGACAGGGGCGCGAACTATGGCTACACCTTC. It encodes CASSPDRGANYGYTF. This chain uses TRBV5-6 with TRBJ1-2; 8 positions agree with TRBD1. The V segment lost 4 bases and the J segment 2 bases; nucleotides outside the gene matches: 7. This CDR3 comprises 15 residues. Germline assignment: CDR1 SGHDT and CDR2 YYEEEE. Filled out from reference TRBV5-6 and TRBJ1-2, the complete variable domain reads DAGVTQSPTHLIKTRGQQVTLRCSPKSGHDTVSWYQQALGQGPQFIFQYYEEEERQRGNFPDRFSGHQFPNYSSELNVNALLLGDSALYLCASSPDRGANYGYTFGSGTRLTVV.

V usage is TRBV7-8 and J usage is TRBJ2-3; 8 bases map to TRBD1. The CDR3 extends over 13 amino acids. The V gene's germline CDR1 is SGHVS and CDR2 FQNEAQ. The V and J ends lost 1 base and 11 bases, in that order; junction bases with no gene match: 5. The CDR3 region is CASSLGTGSMQYF. For the CDR3, the DNA is TGTGCCAGCAGCTTAGGGACAGGGTCAATGCAGTATTTT.

The gene calls are TRBV25-1 and TRBJ2-7; TRBD1 agrees at 7 bases. J was trimmed by 11 bases and V by 5 bases; bases with no gene match: 18. Germline CDR1 is MGHDK and CDR2 is SYGVNS. The CDR3 extends over 15 amino acids. CDR3 sequence: CASSMTQGFSSPEYF. In DNA form, the CDR3 reads TGTGCCAGCAGTATGACACAGGGGTTCTCCTCCCCGGAGTACTTC.